This entry concerns a single T cell receptor beta chain. Reverse transcription of about 0.5 to 1 ug RNA was carried out with random hexamers. Using its own MiXCR run on the immunoSEQ multiplex PCR reads, TCRdb lists one record per CDR3 protein. The table lists 75,000 to 100,000 distinct CDR3 sequences, 85% to 95% of them singletons. Per germline, CDR1 SEHNR and CDR2 FQNEAQ (reference sequence). The CDR3 covers 13 residues. Trimming pared 5 bases from V and 5 bases from J, leaving 12 bases between. The data were obtained in a study of CD8 T cells in Susac syndrome. This TCR was recovered from a human donor with Susac syndrome. The material sequenced was CD8+ T cells from PBMCs. The rearrangement joins TRBV7-9 to TRBJ2-5, with a weak D call TRBD2 (5 bases). For the CDR3, the DNA is TGTGCCAGCAGCCCCAACCGGGATGAGACCCAGTACTTC. Encoded protein: CASSPNRDETQYF.